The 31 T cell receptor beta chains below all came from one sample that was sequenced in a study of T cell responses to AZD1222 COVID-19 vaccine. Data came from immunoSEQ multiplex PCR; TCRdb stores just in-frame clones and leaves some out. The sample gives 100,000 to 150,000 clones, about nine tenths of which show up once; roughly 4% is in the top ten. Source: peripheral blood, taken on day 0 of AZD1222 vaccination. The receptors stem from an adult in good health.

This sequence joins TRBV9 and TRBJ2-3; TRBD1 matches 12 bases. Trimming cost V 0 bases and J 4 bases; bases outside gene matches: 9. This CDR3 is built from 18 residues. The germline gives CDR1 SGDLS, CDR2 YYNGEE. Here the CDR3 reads CASSVAVGGQGAADTQYF. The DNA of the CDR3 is TGTGCCAGCAGCGTAGCCGTGGGGGGACAGGGGGCGGCAGATACGCAGTATTTT.

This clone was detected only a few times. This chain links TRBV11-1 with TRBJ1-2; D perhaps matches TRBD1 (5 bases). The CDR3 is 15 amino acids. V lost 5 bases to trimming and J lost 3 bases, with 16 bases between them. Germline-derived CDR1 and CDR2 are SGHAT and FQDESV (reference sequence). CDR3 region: CASSEAREEDYGYTF. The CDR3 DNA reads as TGTGCCAGCAGCGAGGCCAGGGAGGAGGACTATGGCTACACCTTC.

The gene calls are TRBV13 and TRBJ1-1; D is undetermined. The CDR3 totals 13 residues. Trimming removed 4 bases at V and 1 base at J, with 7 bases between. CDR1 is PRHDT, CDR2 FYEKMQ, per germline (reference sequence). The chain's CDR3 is CASSSRGNTEAFF. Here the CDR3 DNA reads TGTGCCAGCAGCTCCCGGGGGAACACTGAAGCTTTCTTT.

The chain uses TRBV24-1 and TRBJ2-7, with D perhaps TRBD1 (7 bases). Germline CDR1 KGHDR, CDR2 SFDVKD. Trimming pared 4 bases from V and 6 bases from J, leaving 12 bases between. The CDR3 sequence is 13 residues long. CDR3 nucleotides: TGTGCCACCAGTGAGCCAGGGGGGCGCGAGCAGTACTTC. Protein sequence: CATSEPGGREQYF.

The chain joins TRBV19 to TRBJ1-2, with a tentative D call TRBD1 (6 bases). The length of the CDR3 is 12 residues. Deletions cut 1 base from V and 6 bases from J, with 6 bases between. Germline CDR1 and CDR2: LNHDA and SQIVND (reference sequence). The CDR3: CASSIAGDGYTF. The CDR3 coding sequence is TGTGCCAGTAGTATAGCAGGGGATGGCTACACCTTC.

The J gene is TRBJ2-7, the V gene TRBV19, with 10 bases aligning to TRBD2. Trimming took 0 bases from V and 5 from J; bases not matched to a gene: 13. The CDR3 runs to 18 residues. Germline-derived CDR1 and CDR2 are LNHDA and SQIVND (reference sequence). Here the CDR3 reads CASSIDLGGAGGPDEQYF. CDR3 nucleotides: TGTGCCAGTAGTATAGATCTGGGCGGAGCGGGGGGGCCGGACGAGCAGTACTTC.

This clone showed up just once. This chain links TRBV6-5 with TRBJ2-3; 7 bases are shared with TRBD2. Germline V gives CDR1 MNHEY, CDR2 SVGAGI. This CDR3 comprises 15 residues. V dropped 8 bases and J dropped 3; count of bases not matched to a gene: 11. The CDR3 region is CASSRSGLRTDTQYF. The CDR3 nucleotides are TGTGCCAGCTCACGGTCGGGACTAAGAACAGATACGCAGTATTTT.

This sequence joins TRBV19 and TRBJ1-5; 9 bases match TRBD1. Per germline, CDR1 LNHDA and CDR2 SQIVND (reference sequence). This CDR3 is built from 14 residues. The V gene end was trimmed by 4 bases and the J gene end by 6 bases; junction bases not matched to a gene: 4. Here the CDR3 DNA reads TGTGCCAGTAGTACGGGACAGGGTGGTCAGCCCCAGCATTTT. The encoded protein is CASSTGQGGQPQHF.

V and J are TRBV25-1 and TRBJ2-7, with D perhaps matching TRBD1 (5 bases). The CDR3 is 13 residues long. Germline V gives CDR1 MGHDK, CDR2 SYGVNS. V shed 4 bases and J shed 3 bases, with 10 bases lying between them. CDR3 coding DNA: TGTGCCAGCAGTGGAGCAGGGATCTACGAGCAGTACTTC. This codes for CASSGAGIYEQYF.

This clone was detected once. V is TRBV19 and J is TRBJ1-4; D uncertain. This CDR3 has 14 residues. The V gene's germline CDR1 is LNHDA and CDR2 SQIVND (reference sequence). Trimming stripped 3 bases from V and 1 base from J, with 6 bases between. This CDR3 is CASSISQTNEKLFF. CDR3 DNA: TGTGCCAGTAGTATCAGTCAAACTAATGAAAAACTGTTTTTT.

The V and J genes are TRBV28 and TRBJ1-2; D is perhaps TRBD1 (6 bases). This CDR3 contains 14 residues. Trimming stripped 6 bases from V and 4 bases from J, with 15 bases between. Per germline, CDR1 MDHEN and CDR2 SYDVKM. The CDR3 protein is CASSPGTRGYGYTF. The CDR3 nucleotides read TGTGCCAGCAGCCCCGGGACACGGGGCTATGGCTACACCTTC.

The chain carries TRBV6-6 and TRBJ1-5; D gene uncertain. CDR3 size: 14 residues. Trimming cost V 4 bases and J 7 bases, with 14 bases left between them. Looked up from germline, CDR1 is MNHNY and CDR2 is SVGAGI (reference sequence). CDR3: CASSWESTLQPQHF. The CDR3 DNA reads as TGTGCCAGCAGTTGGGAGTCAACCTTGCAGCCCCAGCATTTT.

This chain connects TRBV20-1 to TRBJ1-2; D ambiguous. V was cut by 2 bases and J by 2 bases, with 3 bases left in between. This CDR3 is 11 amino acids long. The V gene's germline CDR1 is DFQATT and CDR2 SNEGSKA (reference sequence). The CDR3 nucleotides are TGCAGTGCTAGACGGAACTATGGCTACACCTTC. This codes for CSARRNYGYTF.

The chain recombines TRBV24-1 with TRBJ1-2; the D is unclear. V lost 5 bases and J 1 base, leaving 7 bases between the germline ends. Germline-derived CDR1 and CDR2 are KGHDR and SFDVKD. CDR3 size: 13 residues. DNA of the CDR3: TGTGCCACCAGTGGGGCCAGTAACTATGGCTACACCTTC. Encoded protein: CATSGASNYGYTF.

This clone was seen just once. The CDR3 bases are TGTGCCAGCAGTTTATCACGGAACACTGAAGCTTTCTTT. Protein sequence: CASSLSRNTEAFF. This rearrangement joins TRBV27 to TRBJ1-1; D unclear. Germline assignment: CDR1 MNHEY and CDR2 SMNVEV (reference sequence). V was clipped by 0 bases and J by 1 base, with 3 bases between them. The CDR3 has 13 residues.

The CDR3 DNA sequence: TGTGCCAGCAGCCCGGGGACAGGGGGTAGGGACACTGAAGCTTTCTTT. Amino acids: CASSPGTGGRDTEAFF. The J gene is TRBJ1-1, the V gene TRBV5-6; 11 nucleotides match TRBD1. After removal of 4 bases from V and 3 bases from J, the junction contained 8 bases not matched to a gene. CDR3 length: 16 residues. Germline V gene sequence: CDR1 SGHDT, CDR2 YYEEEE.

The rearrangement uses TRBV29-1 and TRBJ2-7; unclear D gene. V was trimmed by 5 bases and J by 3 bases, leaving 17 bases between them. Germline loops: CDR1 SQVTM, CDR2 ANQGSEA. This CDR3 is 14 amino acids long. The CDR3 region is CSVTDDLRYYEQYF. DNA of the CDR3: TGCAGCGTTACCGACGACTTGCGATACTACGAGCAGTACTTC.

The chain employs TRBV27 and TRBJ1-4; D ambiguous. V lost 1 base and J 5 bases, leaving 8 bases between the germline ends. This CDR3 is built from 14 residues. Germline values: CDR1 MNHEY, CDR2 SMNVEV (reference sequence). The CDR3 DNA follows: TGTGCCAGCAGTTTATACTCCAGGAATGAAAAACTGTTTTTT. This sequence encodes CASSLYSRNEKLFF.

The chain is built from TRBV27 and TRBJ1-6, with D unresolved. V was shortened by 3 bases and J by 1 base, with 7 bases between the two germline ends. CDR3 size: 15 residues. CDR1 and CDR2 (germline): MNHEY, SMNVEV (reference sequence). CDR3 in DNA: TGTGCCAGCAGTTTTGGGAAGTCCTATAATTCACCCCTCCACTTT. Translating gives CASSFGKSYNSPLHF.

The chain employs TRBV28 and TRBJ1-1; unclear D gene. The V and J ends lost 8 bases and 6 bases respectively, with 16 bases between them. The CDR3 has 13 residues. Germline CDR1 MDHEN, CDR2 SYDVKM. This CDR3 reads CASRGAGDAEAFF. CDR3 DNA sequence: TGTGCCAGCCGTGGTGCAGGCGATGCTGAAGCTTTCTTT.

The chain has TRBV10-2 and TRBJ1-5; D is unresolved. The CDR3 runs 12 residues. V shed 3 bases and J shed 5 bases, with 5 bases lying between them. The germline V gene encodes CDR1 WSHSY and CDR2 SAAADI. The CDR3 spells CASSDGHQPQHF. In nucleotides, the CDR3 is TGCGCCAGCAGTGACGGTCATCAGCCCCAGCATTTT.

The CDR3 bases are TGTGCCAGCAGTTTATCGGCGGGGCGCACTGAAGCTTTCTTT. This codes for CASSLSAGRTEAFF. The V call is TRBV27, the J call TRBJ1-1; the D gene is possibly TRBD1 (5 bases). This CDR3 is built from 14 residues. Trimming shortened V by 0 bases and J by 4 bases, and 9 bases separated the two germline ends. Germline CDR1 MNHEY, CDR2 SMNVEV (reference sequence).

The DNA for the CDR3 is TGTGCCAGCAGCTTCAGGAGTGGCTACACCTTC. It codes for CASSFRSGYTF. The V call is TRBV7-9, the J call TRBJ1-2; D gene uncertain. Trimming cost V 3 bases and J 7 bases, with 6 bases left between them. CDR1 and CDR2 (germline): SEHNR, FQNEAQ (reference sequence). The length of the CDR3 is 11 residues.

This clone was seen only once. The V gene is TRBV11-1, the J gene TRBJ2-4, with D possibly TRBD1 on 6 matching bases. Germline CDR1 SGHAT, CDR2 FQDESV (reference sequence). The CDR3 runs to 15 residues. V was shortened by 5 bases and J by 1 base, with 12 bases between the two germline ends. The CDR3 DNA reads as TGTGCCAGCAGCCGAGCCGACAGGGCCAAAAACATTCAGTACTTC. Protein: CASSRADRAKNIQYF.

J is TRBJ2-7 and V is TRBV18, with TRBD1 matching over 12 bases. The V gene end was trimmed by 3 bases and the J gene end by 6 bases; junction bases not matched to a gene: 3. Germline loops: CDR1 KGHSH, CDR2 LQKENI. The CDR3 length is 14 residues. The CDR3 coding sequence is TGTGCCAGCTCACCGGGACAGGGGGCATTCGAGCAGTACTTC. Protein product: CASSPGQGAFEQYF.

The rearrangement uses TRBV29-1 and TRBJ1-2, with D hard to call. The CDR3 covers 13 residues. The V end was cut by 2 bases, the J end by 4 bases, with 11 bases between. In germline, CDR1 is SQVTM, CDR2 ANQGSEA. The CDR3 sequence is CSVENPPSYGYTF. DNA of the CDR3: TGCAGCGTTGAAAATCCTCCCAGCTATGGCTACACCTTC.

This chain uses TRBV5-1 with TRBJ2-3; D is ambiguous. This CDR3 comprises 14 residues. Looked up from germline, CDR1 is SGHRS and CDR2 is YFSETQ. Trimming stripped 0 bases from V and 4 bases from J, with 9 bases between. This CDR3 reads CASSLGTHPDTQYF. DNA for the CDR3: TGCGCCAGCAGCTTGGGGACCCACCCAGATACGCAGTATTTT.

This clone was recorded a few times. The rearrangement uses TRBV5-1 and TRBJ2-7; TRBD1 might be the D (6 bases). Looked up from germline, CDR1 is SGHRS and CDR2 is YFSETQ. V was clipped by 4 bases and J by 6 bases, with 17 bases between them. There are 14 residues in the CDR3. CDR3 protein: CASSEQGSPGEQYF. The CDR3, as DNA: TGCGCCAGCAGCGAACAGGGAAGCCCCGGCGAGCAGTACTTC.

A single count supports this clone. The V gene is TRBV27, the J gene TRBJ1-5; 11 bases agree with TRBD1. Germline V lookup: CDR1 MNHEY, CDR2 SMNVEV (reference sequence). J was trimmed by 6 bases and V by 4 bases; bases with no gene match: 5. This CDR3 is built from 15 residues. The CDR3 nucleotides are TGTGCCAGCAGTTCCGGGACAGGGGGTGTTCAGCCCCAGCATTTT. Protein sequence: CASSSGTGGVQPQHF.

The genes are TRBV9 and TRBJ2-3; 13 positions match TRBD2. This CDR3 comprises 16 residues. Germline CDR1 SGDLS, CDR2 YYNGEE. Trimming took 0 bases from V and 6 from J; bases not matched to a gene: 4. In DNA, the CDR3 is TGTGCCAGCAGCGTAGGCGGGACTAGCGGGACGGATACGCAGTATTTT. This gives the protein CASSVGGTSGTDTQYF.

The chain's CDR3 is CASSFREDYGYTF. CDR3 in DNA: TGTGCCAGCAGCTTCAGGGAGGACTATGGCTACACCTTC. The rearrangement links TRBV9 to TRBJ1-2, with D perhaps TRBD1 (5 bases). There are 13 residues in the CDR3. V was pared by 4 bases and J by 3 bases, with 10 bases between. In germline, CDR1 is SGDLS, CDR2 YYNGEE.